This T cell receptor beta chain was identified in a study of CD8 T cells in ankylosing spondylitis. To note about this clonotype: Its cognate antigen is unknown.

V dropped 3 bases and J dropped 3 bases, with 3 bases sitting between them. From germline, CDR1 is LNHDA and CDR2 SQIVND (reference sequence). The CDR3 runs to 12 residues. TCRdb independently ran MiXCR on the 5' RACE reads; one entry per CDR3 protein. The repertoire holds some 130,000 distinct CDR3 sequences, with 11% as singletons. General study points: Researchers report that disease-linked clones proved CD8+ and relatively rare in peripheral blood. Apparently characteristic of ankylosing spondylitis blood was a TCR beta motif (eight highly homologous variants). Existing reports had already noted some motif variants in reactive arthritis synovial fluid and blood. Disease-associated clones were reportedly significantly overrepresented in matched ankylosing spondylitis synovial fluid.

The gene calls are TRBV19 and TRBJ1-5; D is unclear. This sequence was found in a female donor with ankylosing spondylitis or in good health (not recorded which). Sequencing input: blood, either unsorted or a sorted T cell fraction (not recorded which). Written as DNA, the CDR3 is TGTGCCAGTAGTATTAACAATCAGCCCCAGCATTTT. Residues: CASSINNQPQHF.